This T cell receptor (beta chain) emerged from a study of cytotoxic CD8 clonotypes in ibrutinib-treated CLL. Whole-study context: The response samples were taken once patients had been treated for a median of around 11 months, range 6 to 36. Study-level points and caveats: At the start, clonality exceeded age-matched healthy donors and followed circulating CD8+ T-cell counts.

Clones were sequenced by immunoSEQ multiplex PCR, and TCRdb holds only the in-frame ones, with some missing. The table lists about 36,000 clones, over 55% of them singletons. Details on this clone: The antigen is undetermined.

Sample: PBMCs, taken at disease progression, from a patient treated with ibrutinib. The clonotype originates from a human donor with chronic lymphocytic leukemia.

In DNA, the CDR3 is TGTGCCAGCACAGACGATAGAACCCAAGAGACCCAGTACTTC. The encoded protein is CASTDDRTQETQYF. The V call is TRBV6-6, the J call TRBJ2-5; no clear D gene. V lost 7 bases to trimming and J lost 1 base, with 13 bases between them. In germline, CDR1 is MNHNY, CDR2 SVGAGI (reference sequence). The CDR3 contains 14 residues.